The 8 T cell receptor beta chains below come from one sample, sequenced in a study of T-cell reconstitution after alpha-beta-depleted transplantation in children. A TCRbeta library incorporating unique molecular identifiers was prepared. Using its own MiXCR run on the PCR reads, TCRdb lists one record per CDR3 protein. There are some 48,000 distinct CDR3 sequences in the sample; around 5.9% occur only once, and over 30% lies in the top ten. The material was PBMCs, mostly from graft donor cells, obtained 60 days after TCRalphabeta/CD19-depleted stem cell transplant. The receptors shown here come from a female patient under 10 years old who had a stem cell transplant for aplastic anemia, so the T cells may come from the graft donor.

DNA for the CDR3: TGTGCCAGCAGCTCCCTACCAGGGCGGGCTGATTCACCCCTCCACTTT. Amino acid sequence: CASSSLPGRADSPLHF. The V and J genes are TRBV7-6 and TRBJ1-6; possible D gene TRBD1, 5 bases. The germline V and J ends were trimmed by 4 bases and 8 bases, with 18 bases remaining between them. CDR3 size: 16 residues. CDR1 SGHVS and CDR2 FNYEAQ come from the germline V gene.

This clonotype has a count of ten or more. The chain's CDR3 is CASSQAGFTGAGIDTQYF. CDR3 nucleotides: TGTGCCAGCAGCCAAGCAGGCTTTACGGGGGCGGGTATAGATACGCAGTATTTT. This sequence joins TRBV4-2 and TRBJ2-3; tentatively, D is TRBD1 or TRBD2 (6 bases each). V shed 1 base and J shed 5 bases, with 22 bases lying between them. The CDR3 loop spans 18 amino acids. The germline V gene encodes CDR1 LGHNA and CDR2 YNFKEQ.

The V and J genes are TRBV18 and TRBJ2-3; TRBD2 agrees at 11 bases. Germline V CDR1 and CDR2: KGHSH, LQKENI. J lost 1 base, V lost 1 base, and 1 base had no gene match. CDR3 length: 16 residues. As DNA, the CDR3 is TGTGCCAGCTCACCACAACTAGCGGGAGGCACAGATACGCAGTATTTT. Its translation is CASSPQLAGGTDTQYF.

There are many counts of this clonotype. The chain joins TRBV2 to TRBJ2-1; D remains ambiguous. The germline V gene has CDR1 SNHLY and CDR2 FYNNEI. Trimming shortened V by 5 bases and J by 5 bases, and 7 bases separated the two germline ends. The CDR3 covers 12 residues. This chain's CDR3 is CASSWLNNEQFF. DNA of the CDR3: TGTGCCAGCAGTTGGTTGAACAATGAGCAGTTCTTC.

This clonotype was counted at least ten times. The rearrangement links TRBV28 to TRBJ1-3; D not certain. V was trimmed by 2 bases and J by 4 bases, leaving 9 bases between them. This CDR3 spans 14 amino acids. CDR1 and CDR2 (germline): MDHEN, SYDVKM. CDR3: CASSLGPPGNTIYF. CDR3 in DNA: TGTGCCAGCAGTTTAGGGCCGCCCGGAAACACCATATATTTT.

This clonotype was detected many times. This chain links TRBV29-1 with TRBJ1-1, with 9 bases aligning to TRBD1. Germline V gene data show CDR1 as SQVTM and CDR2 as ANQGSEA. J lost 4 bases, V lost 5 bases, and 5 bases had no gene match. The CDR3 contains 13 residues. CDR3 in DNA: TGCAGCGTTCCCCGACAGGGGGGCACTGAAGCTTTCTTT. Its protein is CSVPRQGGTEAFF. Variable domain in full (rest from reference TRBV29-1 and TRBJ1-1): SAVISQKPSRDICQRGTSLTIQCQVDSQVTMMFWYRQQPGQSLTLIATANQGSEATYESGFVIDKFPISRPNLTFSTLTVSNMSPEDSSIYLCSVPRQGGTEAFFGQGTRLTVV.

The V call is TRBV7-2, the J call TRBJ2-3, with 13 bases identical to TRBD2. V was pared by 5 bases and J by 6 bases, with 8 bases of the junction left unmatched. The CDR3 is 16 residues long. The germline V gene has CDR1 SGHTA and CDR2 FQGNSA. The CDR3 DNA reads TGTGCCAGCAGCCGGGGACTAGCGGGGCCTACGGATACGCAGTATTTT. Translating it yields CASSRGLAGPTDTQYF. Full variable domain (missing parts from reference TRBV7-2 and TRBJ2-3): GAGVSQSPSNKVTEKGKDVELRCDPISGHTALYWYRQSLGQGLEFLIYFQGNSAPDKSGLPSDRFSAERTGGSVSTLTIQRTQQEDSAVYLCASSRGLAGPTDTQYFGPGTRLTVL.

The CDR3 is CASRPRRDLQETQYF. CDR3 coding DNA: TGTGCCAGCAGACCCCGTAGGGACCTACAAGAGACCCAGTACTTC. The genes are TRBV11-2 and TRBJ2-5; D could derive from TRBD1 or TRBD2 (5 bases each). This CDR3 comprises 15 residues. Trimming shortened V by 6 bases and J by 2 bases, and 16 bases separated the two germline ends. Germline V gene data show CDR1 as SGHAT and CDR2 as FQNNGV.